This T cell receptor beta chain was profiled in a study of T and B cells in COVID-19 patients. Study context: Peripheral blood came from COVID-19 patients with active infection or after recovery. Of some 19 active-infection patients, over 9 were critically ill with mechanical ventilation or extracorporeal membrane oxygenation. Study-level points and caveats: Blood from mildly ill patients while symptomatic, and early samples from severe cases, were scarce. Patients with COVID-19 reportedly showed strongly skewed T cell receptor beta variable and joining gene usage.

TRB rearrangements were amplified by multiplex PCR with BIOMED2 TRB-A/B primers. TCRdb re-called the multiplex PCR reads with MiXCR, one entry per CDR3 protein. The table lists some 14,000 distinct CDR3 sequences, roughly 25% of them singletons, with under 4.5% in the top ten. There are a few counts of this clonotype. The antigen is unknown. J gave up 4 bases and V 5 bases, and 6 bases lay outside the gene matches. Germline values: CDR1 MNHNS, CDR2 SASEGT. The CDR3 totals 15 residues. From blood, roughly 220-550 ng of genomic DNA served as TRB template. Sequencing was performed on blood. The chain couples TRBV6-1 to TRBJ2-3; 10 bases match TRBD2. This receptor was obtained from a human donor who had recovered from COVID-19. Written as DNA, the CDR3 is TGTGCCAGCAGTCGAAGCGGGGGGGGGGCAGATACGCAGTATTTT. Translation gives CASSRSGGGADTQYF.